This T cell receptor (beta chain) was documented in a study of control samples from healthy donors and cancer patients. Only in-frame clones appear in the TCRdb table, and some are missing; sequencing was by immunoSEQ multiplex PCR. The repertoire holds roughly 370,000 clones, approximately 90% seen once, with about 6.3% in the top ten. The germline V gene encodes CDR1 SEHNR and CDR2 FQNEAQ (reference sequence). Trimming cost V 1 base and J 1 base, with 9 bases left between them. The CDR3 loop spans 15 amino acids. The rearrangement joins TRBV7-9 to TRBJ2-3, with D perhaps matching TRBD1 (5 bases). The clonotype was recovered from a man aged 35 to 55 with head and neck cancer. The sequenced material came from PBMCs. This CDR3 reads CASSLEGYRTDTQYF. The CDR3 nucleotides read TGTGCCAGCAGCTTAGAGGGGTATCGCACAGATACGCAGTATTTT.